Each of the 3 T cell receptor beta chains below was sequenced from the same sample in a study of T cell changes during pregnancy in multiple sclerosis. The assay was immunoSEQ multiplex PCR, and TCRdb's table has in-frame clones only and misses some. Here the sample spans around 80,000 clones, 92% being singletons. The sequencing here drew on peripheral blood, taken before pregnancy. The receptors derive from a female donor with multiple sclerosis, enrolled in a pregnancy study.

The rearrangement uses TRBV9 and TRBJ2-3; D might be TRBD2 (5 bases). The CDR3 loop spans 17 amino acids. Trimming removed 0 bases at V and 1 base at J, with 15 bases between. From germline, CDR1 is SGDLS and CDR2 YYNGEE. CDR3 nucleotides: TGTGCCAGCAGCGTAGTCGGTAGCGTGGTAGGCACAGATACGCAGTATTTT. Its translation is CASSVVGSVVGTDTQYF.

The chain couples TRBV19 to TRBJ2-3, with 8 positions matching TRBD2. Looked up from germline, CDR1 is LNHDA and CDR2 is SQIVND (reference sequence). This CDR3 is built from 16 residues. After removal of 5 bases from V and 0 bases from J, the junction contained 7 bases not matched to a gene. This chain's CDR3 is CASSSPASGSTDTQYF. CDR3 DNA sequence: TGTGCCAGTAGTTCCCCGGCTAGCGGGAGCACAGATACGCAGTATTTT.

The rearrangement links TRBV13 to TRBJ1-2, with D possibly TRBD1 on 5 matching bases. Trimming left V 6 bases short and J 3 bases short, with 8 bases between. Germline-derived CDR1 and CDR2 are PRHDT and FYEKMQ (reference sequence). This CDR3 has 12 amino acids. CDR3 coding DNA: TGTGCCAGCAGAGGGGCCGACTATGGCTACACCTTC. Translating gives CASRGADYGYTF.